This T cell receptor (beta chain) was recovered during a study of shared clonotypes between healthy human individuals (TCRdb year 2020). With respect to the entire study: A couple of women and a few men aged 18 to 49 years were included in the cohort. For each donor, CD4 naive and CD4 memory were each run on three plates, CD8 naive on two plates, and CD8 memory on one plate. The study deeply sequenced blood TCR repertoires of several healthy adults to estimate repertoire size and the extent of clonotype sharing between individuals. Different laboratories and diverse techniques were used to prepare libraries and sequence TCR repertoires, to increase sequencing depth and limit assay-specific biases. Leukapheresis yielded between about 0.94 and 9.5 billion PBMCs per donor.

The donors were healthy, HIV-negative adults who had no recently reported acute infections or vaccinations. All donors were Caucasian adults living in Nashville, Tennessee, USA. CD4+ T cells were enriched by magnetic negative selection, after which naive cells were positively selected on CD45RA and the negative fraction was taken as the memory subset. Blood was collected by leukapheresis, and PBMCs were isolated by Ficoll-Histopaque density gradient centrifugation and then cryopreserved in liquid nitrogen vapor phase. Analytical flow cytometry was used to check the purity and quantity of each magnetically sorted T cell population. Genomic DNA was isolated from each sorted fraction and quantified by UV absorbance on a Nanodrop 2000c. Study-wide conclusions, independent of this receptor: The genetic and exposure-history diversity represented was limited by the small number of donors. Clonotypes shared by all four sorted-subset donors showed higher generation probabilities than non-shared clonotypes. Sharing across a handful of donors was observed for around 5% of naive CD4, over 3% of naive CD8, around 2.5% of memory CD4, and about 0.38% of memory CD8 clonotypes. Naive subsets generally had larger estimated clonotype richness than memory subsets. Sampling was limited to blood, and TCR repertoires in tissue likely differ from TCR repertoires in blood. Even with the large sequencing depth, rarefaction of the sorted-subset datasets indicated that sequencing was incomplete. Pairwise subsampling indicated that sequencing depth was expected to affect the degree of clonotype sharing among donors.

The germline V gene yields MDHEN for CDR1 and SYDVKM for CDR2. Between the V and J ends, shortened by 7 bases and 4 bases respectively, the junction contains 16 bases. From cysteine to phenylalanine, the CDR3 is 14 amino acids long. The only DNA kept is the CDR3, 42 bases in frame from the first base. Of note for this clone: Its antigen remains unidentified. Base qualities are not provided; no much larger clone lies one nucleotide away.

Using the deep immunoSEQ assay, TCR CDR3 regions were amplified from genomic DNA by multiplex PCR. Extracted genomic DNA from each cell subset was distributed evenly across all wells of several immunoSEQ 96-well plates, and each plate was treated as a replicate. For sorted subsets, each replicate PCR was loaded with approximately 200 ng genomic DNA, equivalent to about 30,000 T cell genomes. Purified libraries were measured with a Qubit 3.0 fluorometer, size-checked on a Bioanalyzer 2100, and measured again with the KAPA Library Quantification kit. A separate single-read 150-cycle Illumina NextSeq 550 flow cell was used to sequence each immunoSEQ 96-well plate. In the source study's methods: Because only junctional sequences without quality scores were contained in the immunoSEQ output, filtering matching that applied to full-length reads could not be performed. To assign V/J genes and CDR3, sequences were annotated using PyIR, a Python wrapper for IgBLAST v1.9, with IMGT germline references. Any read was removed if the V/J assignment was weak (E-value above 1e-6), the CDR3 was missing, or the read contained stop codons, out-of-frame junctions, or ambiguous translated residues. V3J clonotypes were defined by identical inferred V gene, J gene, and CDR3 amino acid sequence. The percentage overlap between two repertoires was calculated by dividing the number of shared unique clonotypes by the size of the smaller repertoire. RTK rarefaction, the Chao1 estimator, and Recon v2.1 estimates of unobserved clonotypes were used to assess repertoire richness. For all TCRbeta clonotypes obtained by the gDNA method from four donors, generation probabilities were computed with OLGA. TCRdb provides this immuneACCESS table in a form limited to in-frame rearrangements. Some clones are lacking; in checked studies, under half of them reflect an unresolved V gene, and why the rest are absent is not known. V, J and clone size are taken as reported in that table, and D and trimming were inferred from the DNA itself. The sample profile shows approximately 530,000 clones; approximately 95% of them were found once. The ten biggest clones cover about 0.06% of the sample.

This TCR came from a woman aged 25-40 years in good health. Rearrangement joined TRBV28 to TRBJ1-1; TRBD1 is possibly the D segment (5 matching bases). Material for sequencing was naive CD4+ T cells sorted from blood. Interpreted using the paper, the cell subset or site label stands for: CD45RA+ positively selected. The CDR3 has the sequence CASIRGAGFTEAFF. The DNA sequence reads TGTGCCAGCATCCGGGGAGCAGGGTTCACTGAAGCTTTCTTT.